Reported below is one T cell receptor beta chain. Antigen unknown. The data derive from a study of T cell responses to AZD1222 COVID-19 vaccine. General study points: Spike as a whole was targeted by vaccine-associated CD4 TCRs, dominant at 160-218 and 743-854. Sampling captured repertoires only after the peak T cell response. Targeting of unmutated variant regions was reportedly seen in nearly half of spike-specific TCRs. With two AZD1222 doses given, Spike-specific TCR breadth and depth both rose.

Generated by immunoSEQ multiplex PCR, the TCRdb table keeps only in-frame clones and is missing some. The repertoire holds 180,000 or so clones, with approximately 90% as singletons. V lost 1 base and J 0 bases, leaving 15 bases between the germline ends. This CDR3 has 18 amino acids. Per germline, CDR1 SGHVS and CDR2 FNYEAQ. The receptor was isolated from an adult who received the AZD1222 COVID-19 vaccine. The rearrangement links TRBV7-6 to TRBJ2-2; D remains ambiguous. Here the sequenced sample was peripheral blood, taken 28 days after the second AZD1222 dose. In DNA, the CDR3 is TGTGCCAGCAGCTTAGTAGGCCGCGGCACCTCGAACACCGGGGAGCTGTTTTTT. Translating it yields CASSLVGRGTSNTGELFF.